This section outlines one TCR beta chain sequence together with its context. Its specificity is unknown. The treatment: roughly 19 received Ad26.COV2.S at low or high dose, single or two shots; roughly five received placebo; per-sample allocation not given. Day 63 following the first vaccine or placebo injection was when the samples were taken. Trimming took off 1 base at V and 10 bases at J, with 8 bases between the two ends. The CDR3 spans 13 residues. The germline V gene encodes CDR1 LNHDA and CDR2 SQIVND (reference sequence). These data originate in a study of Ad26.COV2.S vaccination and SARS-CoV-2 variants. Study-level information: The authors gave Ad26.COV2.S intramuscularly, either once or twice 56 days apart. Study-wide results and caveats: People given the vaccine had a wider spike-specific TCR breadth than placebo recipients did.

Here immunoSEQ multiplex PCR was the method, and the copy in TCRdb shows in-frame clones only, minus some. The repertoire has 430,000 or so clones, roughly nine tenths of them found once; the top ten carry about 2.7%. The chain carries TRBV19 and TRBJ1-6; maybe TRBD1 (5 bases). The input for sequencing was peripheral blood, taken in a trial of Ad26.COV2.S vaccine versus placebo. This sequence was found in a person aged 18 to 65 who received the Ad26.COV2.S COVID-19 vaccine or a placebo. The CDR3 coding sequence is TGTGCCAGTAGTATAGCACCAGGGTCACCCCTCCACTTT. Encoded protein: CASSIAPGSPLHF.